This T cell receptor (beta chain) was identified during a study of CD8 T cells in ankylosing spondylitis. General study findings and limits: Reportedly, disease-linked clones are significantly enriched in ankylosing spondylitis patients' matched synovial fluid. For ankylosing spondylitis blood, a TCR beta motif of about eight highly homologous variants appeared characteristic.

Germline V gives CDR1 SGDLS, CDR2 YYNGEE. Trimming took 0 bases from V and 0 from J, leaving 13 bases between them. There are 17 residues in the CDR3. This clonotype showed up just a few times. Its target is unknown. 5'-RACE, quantitative and with molecular barcodes, yielded the TCR beta libraries. Each CDR3 protein gets one entry after TCRdb re-called the 5' RACE reads with MiXCR. The sample lists about 420,000 distinct CDR3 sequences, around 24% occurring once. This TCR derives from a male donor with ankylosing spondylitis. Sample: blood, either unsorted or a sorted T cell fraction (not recorded which). V gene TRBV9 combines with J gene TRBJ2-1; D tentatively fits TRBD1 or TRBD2 (5 bases each). CDR3 amino acids: CASSVALLGASYNEQFF. Written as DNA, the CDR3 is TGTGCCAGCAGCGTAGCCCTCCTCGGGGCCTCCTACAATGAGCAGTTCTTC. The entire variable domain, with the rest obtained from reference TRBV9 and TRBJ2-1, is as follows: DSGVTQTPKHLITATGQRVTLRCSPRSGDLSVYWYQQSLDQGLQFLIQYYNGEERAKGNILERFSAQQFPDLHSELNLSSLELGDSALYFCASSVALLGASYNEQFFGPGTRLTVL.